The 4 T cell receptor beta chains below come from one sample, sequenced in a study of shared clonotypes between healthy human individuals. Assay used: immunoSEQ multiplex PCR; TCRdb lists only in-frame clones, some missing. The table shows around 2.1 million clones, with approximately 94% occurring only once. Sequenced material: naive CD4+ T cells sorted from blood. This sample's subset: CD45RA+ positively selected. These receptors were collected from a young man in good health.

The chain joins TRBV9 to TRBJ2-2, with 11 bases that match TRBD1. Germline CDR1 SGDLS, CDR2 YYNGEE. V trimming: 3 bases; J trimming: 5 bases; junction bases outside the gene matches: 9. CDR3 length: 17 amino acids. CDR3 amino acids: CASSGRDRGSPTGELFF. The CDR3 nucleotides are TGTGCCAGCAGCGGCAGGGACAGGGGGAGCCCAACCGGGGAGCTGTTTTTT. Variable domain in full (rest from reference TRBV9 and TRBJ2-2): DSGVTQTPKHLITATGQRVTLRCSPRSGDLSVYWYQQSLDQGLQFLIQYYNGEERAKGNILERFSAQQFPDLHSELNLSSLELGDSALYFCASSGRDRGSPTGELFFGEGSRLTVL.

The chain joins TRBV5-4 to TRBJ2-7; no reliable D call. The CDR3 covers 12 residues. From germline, CDR1 is SGHNT and CDR2 YYREEE (reference sequence). V gave up 4 bases and J gave up 7 bases, with 12 bases separating them. The CDR3 DNA is TGTGCCAGCAGCCAAGGTCGCACTGAGCAGTACTTC. It specifies CASSQGRTEQYF.

CDR3 residues: CAWSGNQETQYF. The CDR3 DNA is TGTGCCTGGTCGGGCAACCAAGAGACCCAGTACTTC. The V gene is TRBV30, the J gene TRBJ2-5; no clear D. CDR1 is GTSNPN and CDR2 is SVGIG in the germline V gene (reference sequence). This CDR3 has 12 amino acids. Trimming removed 5 bases from V and 0 bases from J, with 7 bases in between.

Turning to this clone: Different DNA sequences within this sample yield the same CDR3. In DNA form, the CDR3 reads TGTGCCAGCAGCTTAGATTCACCCCTCCACTTT. This encodes CASSLDSPLHF. The genes are TRBV5-5 and TRBJ1-6; D is unresolved. Trimming took off 2 bases at V and 8 bases at J, with 2 bases between the two ends. Germline V gene sequence: CDR1 SGHKS, CDR2 YYEKEE (reference sequence). This CDR3 region has 11 residues. Drawing the rest from reference TRBV5-5 and TRBJ1-6, the complete variable domain is DAGVTQSPTHLIKTRGQQVTLRCSPISGHKSVSWYQQVLGQGPQFIFQYYEKEERGRGNFPDRFSARQFPNYSSELNVNALLLGDSALYLCASSLDSPLHFGNGTRLTVT.